The 6 T cell receptor beta chains below were found in one sample sequenced in a study of OX40 agonist ivuxolimab in advanced cancers. Only in-frame clones appear in the TCRdb table, and some are missing; sequencing was by immunoSEQ multiplex PCR. The sample records roughly 28,000 clones, under 80% being singletons. The specimen comprised CD4+ or CD8+ T cells sorted from blood, sampled in a trial of the OX40 agonist ivuxolimab. The receptors originated from an adult with an advanced solid tumor such as melanoma, head and neck, liver or kidney cancer.

In this sample, this clone turned up a few times. The rearrangement links TRBV7-9 to TRBJ2-3, with no clear D. V lost 4 bases, J lost 0 bases, and 14 bases lay in between. The CDR3 is made up of 16 amino acids. CDR1 SEHNR and CDR2 FQNEAQ come from the germline V gene (reference sequence). CDR3 in amino acids: CASSSRTGTSTDTQYF. DNA for the CDR3: TGTGCCAGCAGCTCCCGTACGGGTACTAGCACAGATACGCAGTATTTT.

This rearrangement joins TRBV4-1 to TRBJ1-3; D remains unclear. The CDR3 is made up of 17 amino acids. CDR1 is MGHRA, CDR2 YSYEKL, per germline. Between the trimmed V and J ends, which lost 3 bases and 2 bases, there was a span of 17 bases. The DNA of the CDR3 is TGCGCCAGCAGCCACCTTCTCAAGAAAGGGACTGGAAACACCATATATTTT. Residues: CASSHLLKKGTGNTIYF.

This clone appeared a few times. The J gene is TRBJ2-7, the V gene TRBV2; unclear D gene. CDR1 is SNHLY and CDR2 is FYNNEI in the germline V gene. This CDR3 is built from 14 residues. With 4 bases removed from V and 5 bases from J, the gap between germline ends came to 15 bases. CDR3 bases: TGTGCCAGCAGTGTCGTCAGGTTAGGGCACGAGCAGTACTTC. Translation gives CASSVVRLGHEQYF. The variable domain in full, completed from reference TRBV2 and TRBJ2-7, reads EPEVTQTPSHQVTQMGQEVILRCVPISNHLYFYWYRQILGQKVEFLVSFYNNEISEKSEIFDDQFSVERPDGSNFTLKIRSTKLEDSAMYFCASSVVRLGHEQYFGPGTRLTVT.

In its sample, this clone was seen a few times. CDR3 protein: CASSPTSGRAVKQETQYF. The CDR3 DNA is TGTGCCAGCAGCCCTACTAGCGGGAGGGCCGTAAAGCAAGAGACCCAGTACTTC. The chain uses TRBV28 and TRBJ2-5; 13 bases align to TRBD2. The germline V gene encodes CDR1 MDHEN and CDR2 SYDVKM. The CDR3 is 18 amino acids. The junction had 12 bases not matched to a gene; V was cut back by 6 bases and J by 2 bases. Complete variable domain (other parts from reference TRBV28 and TRBJ2-5): DVKVTQSSRYLVKRTGEKVFLECVQDMDHENMFWYRQDPGLGLRLIYFSYDVKMKEKGDIPEGYSVSREKKERFSLILESASTNQTSMYLCASSPTSGRAVKQETQYFGPGTRLLVL.

This clone was recorded only once. The V gene is TRBV6-5, the J gene TRBJ2-7; D may correspond to TRBD1 or TRBD2 (7 bases each). This CDR3 comprises 15 residues. The ends were cut back, 2 bases at V and 0 bases at J, with 11 bases in the middle. Germline V gives CDR1 MNHEY, CDR2 SVGAGI. CDR3 sequence reads: CASSYTRGGSYEQYF. CDR3 coding DNA: TGTGCCAGCAGTTACACCAGGGGGGGCTCCTACGAGCAGTACTTC.

The genes are TRBV5-1 and TRBJ1-1; TRBD1 is a possible D gene (6 bases). With 1 base removed from V and 0 bases from J, the gap between germline ends came to 10 bases. The CDR3 loop spans 15 amino acids. Germline values: CDR1 SGHRS, CDR2 YFSETQ. The CDR3 protein is CASSLYGQLNTEAFF. For the CDR3, the DNA is TGCGCCAGCAGCTTGTACGGACAGCTGAACACTGAAGCTTTCTTT.